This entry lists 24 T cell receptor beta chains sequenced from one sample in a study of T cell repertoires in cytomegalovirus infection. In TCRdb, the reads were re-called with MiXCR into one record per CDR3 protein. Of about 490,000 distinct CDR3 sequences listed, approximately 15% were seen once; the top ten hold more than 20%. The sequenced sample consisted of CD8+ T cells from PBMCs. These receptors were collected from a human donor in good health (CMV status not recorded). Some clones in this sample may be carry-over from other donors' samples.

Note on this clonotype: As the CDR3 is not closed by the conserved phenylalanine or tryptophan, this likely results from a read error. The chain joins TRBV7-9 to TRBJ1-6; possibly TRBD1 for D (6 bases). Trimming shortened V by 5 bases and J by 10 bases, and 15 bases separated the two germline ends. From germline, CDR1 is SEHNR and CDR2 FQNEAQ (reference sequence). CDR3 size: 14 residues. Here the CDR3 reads CASSQTGGRSPLHL. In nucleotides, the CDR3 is TGTGCCAGCAGCCAGACAGGTGGCCGCTCACCCCTCCACTTA.

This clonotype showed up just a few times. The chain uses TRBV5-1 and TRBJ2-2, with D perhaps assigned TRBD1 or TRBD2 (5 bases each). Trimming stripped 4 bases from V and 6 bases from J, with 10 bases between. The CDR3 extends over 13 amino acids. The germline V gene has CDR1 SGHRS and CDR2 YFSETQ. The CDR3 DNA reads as TGCGCCAGCAGCGGTGGGGACGCCGGGGAGCTGTTTTTT. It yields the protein CASSGGDAGELFF.

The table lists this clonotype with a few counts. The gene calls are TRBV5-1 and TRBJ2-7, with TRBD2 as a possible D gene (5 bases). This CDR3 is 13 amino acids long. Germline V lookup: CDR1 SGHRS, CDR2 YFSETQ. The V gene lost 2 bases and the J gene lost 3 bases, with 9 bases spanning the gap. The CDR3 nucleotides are TGCGCCAGCAGCTTCAGGACTGACTACGAGCAGTACTTC. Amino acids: CASSFRTDYEQYF.

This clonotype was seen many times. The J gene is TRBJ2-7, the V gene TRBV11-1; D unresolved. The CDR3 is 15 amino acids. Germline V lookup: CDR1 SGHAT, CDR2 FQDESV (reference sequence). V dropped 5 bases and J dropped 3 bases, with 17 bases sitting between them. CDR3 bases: TGTGCCAGCAGCCCCATGCCCATGTATCGCTACGAGCAGTACTTC. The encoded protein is CASSPMPMYRYEQYF.

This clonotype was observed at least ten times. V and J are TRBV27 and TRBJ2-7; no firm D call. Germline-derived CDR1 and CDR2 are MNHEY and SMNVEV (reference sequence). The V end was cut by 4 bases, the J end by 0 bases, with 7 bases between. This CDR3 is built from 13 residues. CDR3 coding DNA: TGTGCCAGCAGTTATGACTCCTCCTACGAGCAGTACTTC. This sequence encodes CASSYDSSYEQYF.

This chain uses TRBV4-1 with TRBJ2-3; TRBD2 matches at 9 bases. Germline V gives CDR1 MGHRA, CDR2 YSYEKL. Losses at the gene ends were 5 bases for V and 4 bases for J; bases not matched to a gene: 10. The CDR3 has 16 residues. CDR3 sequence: CASSTRPAGGPDTQYF. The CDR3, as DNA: TGCGCCAGCAGCACCAGACCAGCGGGAGGTCCAGATACGCAGTATTTT.

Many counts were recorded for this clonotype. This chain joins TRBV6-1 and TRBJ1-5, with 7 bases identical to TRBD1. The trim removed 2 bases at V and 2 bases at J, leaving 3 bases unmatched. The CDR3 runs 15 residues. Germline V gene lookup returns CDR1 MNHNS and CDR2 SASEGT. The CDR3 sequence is CASSETGDRNQPQHF. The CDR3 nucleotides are TGTGCCAGCAGTGAAACAGGGGATCGCAATCAGCCCCAGCATTTT.

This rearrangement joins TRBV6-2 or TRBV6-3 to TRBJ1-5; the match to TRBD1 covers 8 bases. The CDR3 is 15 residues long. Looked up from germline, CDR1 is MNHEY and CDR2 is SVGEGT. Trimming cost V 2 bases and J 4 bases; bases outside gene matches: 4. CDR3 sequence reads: CASSYQGATNQPQHF. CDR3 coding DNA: TGTGCCAGCAGTTACCAGGGGGCTACGAATCAGCCCCAGCATTTT.

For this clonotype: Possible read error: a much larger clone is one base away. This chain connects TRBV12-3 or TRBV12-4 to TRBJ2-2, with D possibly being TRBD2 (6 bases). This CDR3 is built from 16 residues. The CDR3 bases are TGTGCCAGCGCCTCGGCGGCGGGGAGCAACACCGGGGAGCTGTCTTTT. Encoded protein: CASASAAGSNTGELSF.

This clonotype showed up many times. The CDR3 is CAPRPDNTQYF. In DNA, the CDR3 is TGTGCCCCCCGACCGGATAATACGCAGTATTTT. The chain has TRBV6-1 and TRBJ2-3; D is undetermined. Germline V CDR1 and CDR2: MNHNS, SASEGT. The germline V and J ends were trimmed by 11 bases and 7 bases, with 13 bases remaining between them. CDR3 length equals 11 residues.

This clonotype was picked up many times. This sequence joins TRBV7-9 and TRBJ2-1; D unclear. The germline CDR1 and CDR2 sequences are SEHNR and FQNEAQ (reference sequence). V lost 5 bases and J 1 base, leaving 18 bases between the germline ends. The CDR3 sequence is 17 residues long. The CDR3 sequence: CASSPDRQFFSYNEQFF. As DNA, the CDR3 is TGTGCCAGCAGCCCCGACCGACAATTTTTTTCCTACAATGAGCAGTTCTTC. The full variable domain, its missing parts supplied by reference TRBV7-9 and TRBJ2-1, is DTGVSQNPRHKITKRGQNVTFRCDPISEHNRLYWYRQTLGQGPEFLTYFQNEAQLEKSRLLSDRFSAERPKGSFSTLEIQRTEQGDSAMYLCASSPDRQFFSYNEQFFGPGTRLTVL.

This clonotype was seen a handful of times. The CDR3 DNA is TGTGCCAGCAGTGAAGCCACAGGGGCCCCCTACGAGCAGTACTTC. Translation: CASSEATGAPYEQYF. This chain uses TRBV2 with TRBJ2-7, with TRBD1 matching 7 bases. CDR1 is SNHLY, CDR2 FYNNEI, per germline. V dropped 0 bases and J dropped 2; count of bases not matched to a gene: 4. This CDR3 region has 15 residues.

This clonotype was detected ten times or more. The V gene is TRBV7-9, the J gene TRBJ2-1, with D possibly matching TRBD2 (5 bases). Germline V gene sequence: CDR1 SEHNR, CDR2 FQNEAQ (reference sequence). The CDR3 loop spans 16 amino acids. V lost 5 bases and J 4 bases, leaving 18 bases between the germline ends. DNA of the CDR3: TGTGCCAGCAGCGTAGGGTCTACCGGCGGGTACAATGAGCAGTTCTTC. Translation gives CASSVGSTGGYNEQFF.

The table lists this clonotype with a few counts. The CDR3 DNA reads TGTGCCAGCAGCTTAGGGACAGGGGGCGCGAACACTGAAGCTTTCTTT. This encodes CASSLGTGGANTEAFF. The chain has TRBV5-6 and TRBJ1-1, with 12 nucleotides matching TRBD1. V shed 2 bases and J 1 base; nucleotides not matched to a gene: 3. The CDR3 runs to 16 residues. Per the germline V gene, CDR1 is SGHDT and CDR2 is YYEEEE. The whole variable domain, remainder taken from reference TRBV5-6 and TRBJ1-1, is DAGVTQSPTHLIKTRGQQVTLRCSPKSGHDTVSWYQQALGQGPQFIFQYYEEEERQRGNFPDRFSGHQFPNYSSELNVNALLLGDSALYLCASSLGTGGANTEAFFGQGTRLTVV.

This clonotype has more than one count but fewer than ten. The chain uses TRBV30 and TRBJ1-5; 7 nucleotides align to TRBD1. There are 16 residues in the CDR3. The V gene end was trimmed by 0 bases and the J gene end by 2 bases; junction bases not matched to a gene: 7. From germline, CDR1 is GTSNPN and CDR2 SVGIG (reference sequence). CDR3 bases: TGTGCCTGGAGTGTAGGTCAGGGGGGCGGCAATCAGCCCCAGCATTTT. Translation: CAWSVGQGGGNQPQHF. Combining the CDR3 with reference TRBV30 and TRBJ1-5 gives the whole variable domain SQTIHQWPATLVQPVGSPLSLECTVEGTSNPNLYWYRQAAGRGLQLLFYSVGIGQISSEVPQNLSASRPQDRQFILSSKKLLLSDSGFYLCAWSVGQGGGNQPQHFGDGTRLSIL.

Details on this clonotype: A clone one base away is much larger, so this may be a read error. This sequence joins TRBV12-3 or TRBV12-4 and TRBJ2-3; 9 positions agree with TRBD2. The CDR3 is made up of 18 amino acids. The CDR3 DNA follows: TGTGCCAGCAGTTTACACGTCCGGGCGGGGACTAGCACAGATACGCGGTATTTT. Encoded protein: CASSLHVRAGTSTDTRYF.

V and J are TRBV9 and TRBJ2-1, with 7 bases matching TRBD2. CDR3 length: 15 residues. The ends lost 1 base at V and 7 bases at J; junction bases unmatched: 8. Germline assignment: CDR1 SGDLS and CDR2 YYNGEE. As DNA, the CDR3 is TGTGCCAGCAGCGTAAGAAGCGGGAAGCCAAATGAGCAGTTCTTC. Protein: CASSVRSGKPNEQFF.

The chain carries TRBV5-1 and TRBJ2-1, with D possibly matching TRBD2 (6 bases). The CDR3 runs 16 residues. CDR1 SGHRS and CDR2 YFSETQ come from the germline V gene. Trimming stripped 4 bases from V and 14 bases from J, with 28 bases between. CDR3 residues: CASSGLRRVGGYFEFF. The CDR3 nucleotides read TGCGCCAGCAGCGGACTACGAAGGGTCGGGGGATATTTTGAGTTCTTC. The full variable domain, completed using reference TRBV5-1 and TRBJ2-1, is KAGVTQTPRYLIKTRGQQVTLSCSPISGHRSVSWYQQTPGQGLQFLFEYFSETQRNKGNFPGRFSGRQFSNSRSEMNVSTLELGDSALYLCASSGLRRVGGYFEFFGPGTRLTVL.

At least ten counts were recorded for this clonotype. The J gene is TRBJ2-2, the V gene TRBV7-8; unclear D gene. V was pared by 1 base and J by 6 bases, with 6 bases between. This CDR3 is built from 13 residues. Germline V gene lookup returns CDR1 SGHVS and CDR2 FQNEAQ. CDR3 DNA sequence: TGTGCCAGCAGCTTAGATGGCTCCGGGGAGCTGTTTTTT. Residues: CASSLDGSGELFF.

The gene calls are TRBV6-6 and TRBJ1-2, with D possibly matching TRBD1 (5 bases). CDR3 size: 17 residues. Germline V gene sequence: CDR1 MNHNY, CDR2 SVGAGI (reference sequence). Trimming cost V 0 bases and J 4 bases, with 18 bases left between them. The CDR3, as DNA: TGTGCCAGCAGTTACTCGACCGGGGACCTCTTCCCCTATGGCTACACCTTC. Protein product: CASSYSTGDLFPYGYTF.

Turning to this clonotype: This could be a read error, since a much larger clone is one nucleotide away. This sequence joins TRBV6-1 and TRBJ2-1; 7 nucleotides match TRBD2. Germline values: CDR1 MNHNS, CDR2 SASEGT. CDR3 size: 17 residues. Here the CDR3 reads CASSEALLLTSYDEQFF. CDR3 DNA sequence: TGTGCCAGCAGTGAAGCGCTTCTGCTGACTAGCTACGATGAGCAGTTCTTC.

The CDR3 nucleotides read TGTGCCAGCAGCAGGGGGGGAGGGTACAATGAGCAGTTCTTC. Protein: CASSRGGGYNEQFF. V gene TRBV9 combines with J gene TRBJ2-1, with D maybe TRBD2 (7 bases). V lost 4 bases and J lost 4, with 12 bases in between. The germline gives CDR1 SGDLS, CDR2 YYNGEE. The CDR3 has 14 amino acids.

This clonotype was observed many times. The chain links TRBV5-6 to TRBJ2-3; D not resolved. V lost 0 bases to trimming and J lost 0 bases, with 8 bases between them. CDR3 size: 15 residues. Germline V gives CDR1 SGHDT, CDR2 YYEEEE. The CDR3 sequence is CASSLGYTSTDTQYF. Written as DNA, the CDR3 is TGTGCCAGCAGCTTGGGGTACACAAGCACAGATACGCAGTATTTT.

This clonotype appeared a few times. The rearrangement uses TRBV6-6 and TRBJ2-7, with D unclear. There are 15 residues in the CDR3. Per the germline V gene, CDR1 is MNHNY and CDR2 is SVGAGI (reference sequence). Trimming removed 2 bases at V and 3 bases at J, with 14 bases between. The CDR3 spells CASSYAPVSLYEQYF. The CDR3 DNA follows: TGTGCCAGCAGTTACGCGCCAGTAAGCCTCTACGAGCAGTACTTC.